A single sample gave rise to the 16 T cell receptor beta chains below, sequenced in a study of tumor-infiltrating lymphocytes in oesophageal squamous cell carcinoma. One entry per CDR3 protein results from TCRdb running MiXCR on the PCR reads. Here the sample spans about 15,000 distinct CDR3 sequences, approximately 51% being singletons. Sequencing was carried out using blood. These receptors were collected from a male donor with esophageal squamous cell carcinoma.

CDR3 DNA: TGTGCCAGCAGCTTAAGACTAGCGGGAGTAGACGAGCAGTACTTC. The encoded protein is CASSLRLAGVDEQYF. The V gene is TRBV7-3, the J gene TRBJ2-4, with 12 positions matching TRBD2. The DNA end is a closer match to TRBJ2-7, so the J assignment may be wrong. From germline, CDR1 is SGHTA and CDR2 FQGTGA. This CDR3 is 15 amino acids long.

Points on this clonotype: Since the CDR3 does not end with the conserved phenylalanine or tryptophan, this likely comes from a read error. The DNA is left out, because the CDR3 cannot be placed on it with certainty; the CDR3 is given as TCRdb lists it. CDR3 residues: CASSLAYATRSQFFGA. The rearrangement uses TRBV7-2 and TRBJ2-6; the table's D call TRBD2 went unverified against the DNA. With termini counted, the CDR3 has 16 amino acids. Per germline, CDR1 SGHTA and CDR2 FQGNSA.

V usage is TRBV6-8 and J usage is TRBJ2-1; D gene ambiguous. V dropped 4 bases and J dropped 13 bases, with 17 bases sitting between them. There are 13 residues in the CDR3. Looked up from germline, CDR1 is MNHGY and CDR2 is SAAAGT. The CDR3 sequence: CASSSEFAETQFF. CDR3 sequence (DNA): TGTGCCAGCAGTTCAGAGTTTGCAGAGACCCAGTTCTTC.

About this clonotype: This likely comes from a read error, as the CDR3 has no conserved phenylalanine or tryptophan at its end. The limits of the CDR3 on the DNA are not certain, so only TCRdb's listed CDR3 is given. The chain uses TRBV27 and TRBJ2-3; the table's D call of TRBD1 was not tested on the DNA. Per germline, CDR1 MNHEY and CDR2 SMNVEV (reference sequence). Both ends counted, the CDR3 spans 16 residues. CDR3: CASSFSGAGYGYTFGS.

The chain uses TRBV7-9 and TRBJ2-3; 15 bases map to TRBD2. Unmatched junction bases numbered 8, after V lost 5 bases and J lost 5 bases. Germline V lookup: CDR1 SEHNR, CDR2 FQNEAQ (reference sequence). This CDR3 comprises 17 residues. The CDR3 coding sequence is TGTGCCAGCAGCCGGACTAGCGGGGGGGCTTTTATAGATACGCAGTATTTT. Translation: CASSRTSGGAFIDTQYF.

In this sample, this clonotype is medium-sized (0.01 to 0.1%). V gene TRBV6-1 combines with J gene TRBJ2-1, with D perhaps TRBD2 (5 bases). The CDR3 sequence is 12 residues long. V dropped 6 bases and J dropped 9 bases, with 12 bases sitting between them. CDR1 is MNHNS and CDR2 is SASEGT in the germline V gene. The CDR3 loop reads CASSSGFGEQFF. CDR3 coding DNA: TGTGCCAGCAGCTCGGGATTTGGTGAGCAGTTCTTC.

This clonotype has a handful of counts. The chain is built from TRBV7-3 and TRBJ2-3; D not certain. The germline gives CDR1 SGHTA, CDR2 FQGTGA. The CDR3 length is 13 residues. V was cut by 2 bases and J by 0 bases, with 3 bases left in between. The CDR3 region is CASSLPSTDTQYF. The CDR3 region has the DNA TGTGCCAGCAGCTTACCTAGCACAGATACGCAGTATTTT.

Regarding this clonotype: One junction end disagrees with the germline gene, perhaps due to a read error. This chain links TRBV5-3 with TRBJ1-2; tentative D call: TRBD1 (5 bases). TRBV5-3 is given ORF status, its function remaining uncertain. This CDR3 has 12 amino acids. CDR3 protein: CASSWDNYGYTF. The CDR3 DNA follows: TGTGCCAGCAGCTGGGACAACTATGGCTACACCTTC.

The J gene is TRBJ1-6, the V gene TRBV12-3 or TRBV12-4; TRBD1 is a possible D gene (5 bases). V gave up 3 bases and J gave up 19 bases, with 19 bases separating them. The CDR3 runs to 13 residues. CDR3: CASSLTDAYEQHF. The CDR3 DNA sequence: TGTGCCAGCAGTTTGACAGATGCCTACGAGCAGCACTTT.

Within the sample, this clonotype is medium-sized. The CDR3 DNA sequence: TGCGCCAGCGGGGACAAGGCCGCCCACAATGAGCAGTTCTTC. Residues: CASGDKAAHNEQFF. This chain joins TRBV10-2 and TRBJ2-1, with D possibly matching TRBD1 (6 bases). CDR1 and CDR2 from the germline V gene are WSHSY and SAAADI. V lost 8 bases and J lost 5, with 16 bases in between. This CDR3 contains 14 residues.

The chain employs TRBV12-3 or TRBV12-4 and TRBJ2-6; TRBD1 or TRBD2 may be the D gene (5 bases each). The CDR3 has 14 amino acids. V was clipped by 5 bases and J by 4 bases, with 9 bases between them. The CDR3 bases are TGTGCCAGCAGTGGGGGACCCGGGGCCAACGTCCTGACTTTC. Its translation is CASSGGPGANVLTF.

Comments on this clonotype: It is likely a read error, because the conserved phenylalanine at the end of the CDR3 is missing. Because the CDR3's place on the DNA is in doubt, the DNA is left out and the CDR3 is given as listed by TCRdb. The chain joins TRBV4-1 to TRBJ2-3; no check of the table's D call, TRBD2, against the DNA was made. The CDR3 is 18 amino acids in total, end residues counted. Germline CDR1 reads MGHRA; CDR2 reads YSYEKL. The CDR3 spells CASSQGSGGFYNEQFFGP.

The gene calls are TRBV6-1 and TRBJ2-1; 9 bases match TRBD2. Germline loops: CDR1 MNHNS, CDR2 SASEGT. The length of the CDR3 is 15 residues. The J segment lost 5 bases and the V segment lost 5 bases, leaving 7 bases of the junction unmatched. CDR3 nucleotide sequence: TGTGCCAGCAGTTCACGGGGACTAGCCCACAATGAGCAGTTCTTC. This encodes CASSSRGLAHNEQFF.

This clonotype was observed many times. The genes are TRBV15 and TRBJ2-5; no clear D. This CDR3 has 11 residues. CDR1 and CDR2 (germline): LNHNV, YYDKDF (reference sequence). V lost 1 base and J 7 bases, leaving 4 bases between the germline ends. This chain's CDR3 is CATSRGRTQYF. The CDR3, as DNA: TGTGCCACCAGCAGAGGGCGGACCCAGTACTTC.

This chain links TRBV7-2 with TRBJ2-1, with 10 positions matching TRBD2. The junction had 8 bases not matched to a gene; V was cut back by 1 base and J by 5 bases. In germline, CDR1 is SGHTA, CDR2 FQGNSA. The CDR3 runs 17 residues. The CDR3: CASSLGAGGRHHNEQFF. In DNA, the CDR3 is TGTGCCAGCAGCTTAGGAGCGGGAGGGCGCCATCACAATGAGCAGTTCTTC.

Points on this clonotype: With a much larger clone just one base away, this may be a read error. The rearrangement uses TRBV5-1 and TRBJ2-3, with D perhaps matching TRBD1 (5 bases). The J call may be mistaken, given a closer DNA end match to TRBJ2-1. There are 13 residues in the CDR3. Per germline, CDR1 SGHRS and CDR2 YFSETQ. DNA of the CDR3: TGCGCCAGCAGCTTGGGACAGAACTACGAGCAGTTCTTC. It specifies CASSLGQNYEQFF.